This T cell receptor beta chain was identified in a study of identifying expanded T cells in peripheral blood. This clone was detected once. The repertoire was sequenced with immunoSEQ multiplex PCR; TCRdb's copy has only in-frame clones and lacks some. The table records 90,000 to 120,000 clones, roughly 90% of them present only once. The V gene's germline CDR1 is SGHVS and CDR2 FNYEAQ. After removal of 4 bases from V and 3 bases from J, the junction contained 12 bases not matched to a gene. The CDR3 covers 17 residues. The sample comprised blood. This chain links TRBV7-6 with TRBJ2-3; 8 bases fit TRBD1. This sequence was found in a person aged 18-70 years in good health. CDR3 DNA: TGTGCCAGCAGCTCTCTCGGGGTCGGACAGGGAACAGATACGCAGTATTTT. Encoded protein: CASSSLGVGQGTDTQYF.